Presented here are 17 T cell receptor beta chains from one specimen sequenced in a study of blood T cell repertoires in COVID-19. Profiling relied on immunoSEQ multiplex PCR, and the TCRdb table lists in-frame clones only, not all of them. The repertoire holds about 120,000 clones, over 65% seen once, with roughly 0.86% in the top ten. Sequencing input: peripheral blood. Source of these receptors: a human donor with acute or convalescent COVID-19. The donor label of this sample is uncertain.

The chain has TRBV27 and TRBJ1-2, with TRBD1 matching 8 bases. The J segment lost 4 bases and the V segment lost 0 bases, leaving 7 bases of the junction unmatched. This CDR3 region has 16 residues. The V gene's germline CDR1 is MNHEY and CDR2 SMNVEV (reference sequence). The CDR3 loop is CASSLSPTGGSYGYTF. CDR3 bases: TGTGCCAGCAGTTTATCCCCAACAGGGGGAAGCTATGGCTACACCTTC.

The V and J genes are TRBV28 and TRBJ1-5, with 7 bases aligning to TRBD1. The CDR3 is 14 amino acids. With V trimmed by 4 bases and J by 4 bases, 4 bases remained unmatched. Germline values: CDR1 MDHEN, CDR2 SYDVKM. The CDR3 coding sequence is TGTGCCAGCAGTTCGACAGGGTTGAATCAGCCCCAGCATTTT. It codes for CASSSTGLNQPQHF.

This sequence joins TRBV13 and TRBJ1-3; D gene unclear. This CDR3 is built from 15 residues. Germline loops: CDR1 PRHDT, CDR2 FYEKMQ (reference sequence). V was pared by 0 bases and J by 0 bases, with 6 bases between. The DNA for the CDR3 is TGTGCCAGCAGCTTAGGCCCAGTCTCTGGAAACACCATATATTTT. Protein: CASSLGPVSGNTIYF.

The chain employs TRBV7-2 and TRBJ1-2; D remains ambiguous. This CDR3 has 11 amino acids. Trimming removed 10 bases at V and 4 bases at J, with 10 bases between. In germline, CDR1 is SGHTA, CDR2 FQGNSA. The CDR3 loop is CAIHLLYGYTF. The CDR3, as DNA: TGTGCCATACACCTCCTCTATGGCTACACCTTC.

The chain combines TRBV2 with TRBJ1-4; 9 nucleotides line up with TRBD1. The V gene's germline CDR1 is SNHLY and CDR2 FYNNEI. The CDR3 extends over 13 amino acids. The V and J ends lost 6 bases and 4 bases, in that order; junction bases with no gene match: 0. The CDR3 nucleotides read TGTGCCAGCAGGGGACAGGGTAATGAAAAACTGTTTTTT. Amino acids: CASRGQGNEKLFF.

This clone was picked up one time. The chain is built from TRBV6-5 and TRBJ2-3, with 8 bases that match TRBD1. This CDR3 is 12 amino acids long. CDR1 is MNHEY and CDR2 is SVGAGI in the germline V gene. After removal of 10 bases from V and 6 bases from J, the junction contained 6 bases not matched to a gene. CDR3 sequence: CATGTGFDTQYF. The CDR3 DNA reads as TGTGCCACCGGGACAGGCTTTGATACGCAGTATTTT.

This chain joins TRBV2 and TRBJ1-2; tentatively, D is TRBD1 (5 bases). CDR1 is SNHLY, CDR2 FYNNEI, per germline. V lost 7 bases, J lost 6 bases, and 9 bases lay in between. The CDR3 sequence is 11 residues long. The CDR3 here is CASMGGHGYTF. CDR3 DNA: TGTGCCAGCATGGGGGGACATGGCTACACCTTC.

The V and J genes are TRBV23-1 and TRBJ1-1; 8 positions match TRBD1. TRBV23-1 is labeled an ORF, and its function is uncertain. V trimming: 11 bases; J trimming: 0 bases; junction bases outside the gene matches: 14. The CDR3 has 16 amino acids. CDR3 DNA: TGCGCCGCCAAATTCGGACAGGGTATTATGAACACTGAAGCTTTCTTT. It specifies CAAKFGQGIMNTEAFF.

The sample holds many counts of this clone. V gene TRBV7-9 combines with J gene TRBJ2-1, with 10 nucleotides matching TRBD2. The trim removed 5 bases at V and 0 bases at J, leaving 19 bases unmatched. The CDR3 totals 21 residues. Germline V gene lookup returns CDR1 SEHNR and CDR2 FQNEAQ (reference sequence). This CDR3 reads CASSTPVAGGHQPSSYNEQFF. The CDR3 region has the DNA TGTGCCAGCAGCACCCCGGTAGCGGGGGGCCATCAACCTAGCTCCTACAATGAGCAGTTCTTC.

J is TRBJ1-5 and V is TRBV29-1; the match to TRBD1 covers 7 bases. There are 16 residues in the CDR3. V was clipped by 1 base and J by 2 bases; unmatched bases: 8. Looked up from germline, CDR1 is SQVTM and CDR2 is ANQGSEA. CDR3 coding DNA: TGCAGCGTTGAAGCGAGGGGGCGCGGGGGCAATCAGCCCCAGCATTTT. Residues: CSVEARGRGGNQPQHF.

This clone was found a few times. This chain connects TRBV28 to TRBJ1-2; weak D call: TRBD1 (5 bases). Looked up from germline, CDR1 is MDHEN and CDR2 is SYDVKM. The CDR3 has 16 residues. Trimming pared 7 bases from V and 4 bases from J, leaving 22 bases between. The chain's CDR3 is CASTRKPGTGSYGYTF. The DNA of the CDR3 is TGTGCCAGCACTCGAAAACCCGGGACTGGGAGCTATGGCTACACCTTC.

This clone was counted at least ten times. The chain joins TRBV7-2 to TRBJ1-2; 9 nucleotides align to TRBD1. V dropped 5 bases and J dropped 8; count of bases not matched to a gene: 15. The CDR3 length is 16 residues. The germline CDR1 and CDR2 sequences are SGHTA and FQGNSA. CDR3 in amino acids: CASSPIHGGQGRGYTF. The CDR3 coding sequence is TGTGCCAGCAGCCCCATTCACGGGGGACAGGGAAGGGGCTACACCTTC.

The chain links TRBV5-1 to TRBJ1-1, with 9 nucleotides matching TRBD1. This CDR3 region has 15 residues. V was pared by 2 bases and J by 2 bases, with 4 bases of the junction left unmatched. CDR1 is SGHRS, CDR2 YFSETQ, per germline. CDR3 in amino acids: CASSFTGGSNTEAFF. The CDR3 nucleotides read TGCGCCAGCAGCTTCACAGGGGGCTCCAACACTGAAGCTTTCTTT.

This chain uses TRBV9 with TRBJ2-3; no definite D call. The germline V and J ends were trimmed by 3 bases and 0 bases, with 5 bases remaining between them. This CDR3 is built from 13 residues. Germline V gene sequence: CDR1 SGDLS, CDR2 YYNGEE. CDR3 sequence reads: CASSATSTDTQYF. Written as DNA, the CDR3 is TGTGCCAGCAGCGCTACTAGCACAGATACGCAGTATTTT.

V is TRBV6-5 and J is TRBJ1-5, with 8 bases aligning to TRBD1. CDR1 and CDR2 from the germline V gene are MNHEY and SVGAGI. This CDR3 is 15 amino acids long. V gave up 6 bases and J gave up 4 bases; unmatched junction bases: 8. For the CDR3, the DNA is TGTGCCAGCAGACAGATCGGGACAGGAAATCAGCCCCAGCATTTT. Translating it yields CASRQIGTGNQPQHF.

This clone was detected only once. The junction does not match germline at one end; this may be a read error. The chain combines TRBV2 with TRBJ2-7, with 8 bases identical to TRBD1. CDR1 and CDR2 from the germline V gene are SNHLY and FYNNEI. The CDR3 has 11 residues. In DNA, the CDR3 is TGTGCCAGCGTGGAGGACAGGGCCCCCAACTTC. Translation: CASVEDRAPNF. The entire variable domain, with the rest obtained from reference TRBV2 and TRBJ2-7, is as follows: EPEVTQTPSHQVTQMGQEVILRCVPISNHLYFYWYRQILGQKVEFLVSFYNNEISEKSEIFDDQFSVERPDGSNFTLKIRSTKLEDSAMYFCASVEDRAPNFGPGTRLTVT.

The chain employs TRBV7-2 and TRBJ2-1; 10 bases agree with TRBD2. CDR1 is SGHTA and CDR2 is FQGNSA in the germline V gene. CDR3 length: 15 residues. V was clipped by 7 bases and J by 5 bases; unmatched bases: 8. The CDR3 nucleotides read TGTGCCAGCAACAAACCGACTAGCGGGCACAATGAGCAGTTCTTC. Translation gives CASNKPTSGHNEQFF.